One and the same sample provided the 11 T cell receptor beta chains below, sequenced in a study of response to subunit inactivated influenza vaccine. Using its own MiXCR run on the RT-PCR reads, TCRdb lists one record per CDR3 protein. The data show roughly 780,000 distinct CDR3 sequences, around a sixth seen once. The sample consisted of PBMCs from blood, taken around 5 days after vaccination. These receptors were collected from a middle-aged man who received an inactivated influenza vaccine.

This sequence joins TRBV12-3 or TRBV12-4 and TRBJ2-1, with D perhaps being TRBD1 or TRBD2 (6 bases each). The CDR3 runs 16 residues. The V end was cut by 2 bases, the J end by 0 bases, with 11 bases between. The CDR3 region is CASSLSGGFSYNEQFF. The CDR3 bases are TGTGCCAGCAGTTTATCCGGGGGCTTCTCCTACAATGAGCAGTTCTTC.

The CDR3 region has the DNA TGTGCCAGCAGCCTCTGGGACGGCCCTAGGAACGGCTACACCTTC. Its protein product is CASSLWDGPRNGYTF. This chain links TRBV5-5 with TRBJ1-2, with TRBD1 as a possible D gene (5 bases). Trimming removed 4 bases from V and 8 bases from J, with 21 bases in between. Per germline, CDR1 SGHKS and CDR2 YYEKEE (reference sequence). This CDR3 comprises 15 residues.

The rearrangement uses TRBV6-2 or TRBV6-3 and TRBJ2-7, with 9 bases that match TRBD2. The junction had 8 bases not matched to a gene; V was cut back by 2 bases and J by 0 bases. The CDR3 loop spans 17 amino acids. The germline V gene has CDR1 MNHEY and CDR2 SVGEGT. CDR3 loop: CASSYPEAGGSSYEQYF. The DNA for the CDR3 is TGTGCCAGCAGTTACCCCGAGGCGGGGGGGAGCTCCTACGAGCAGTACTTC.

The chain carries TRBV6-2 or TRBV6-3 and TRBJ1-2; D possibly corresponds to TRBD1 (5 bases). Germline assignment: CDR1 MNHEY and CDR2 SVGEGT. Between the trimmed V and J ends, which lost 8 bases and 1 base, there was a span of 23 bases. The CDR3 totals 17 residues. The CDR3 loop is CASRAVGGEGLNYGYTF. The CDR3 region has the DNA TGTGCCAGCCGGGCGGTAGGAGGCGAGGGACTTAACTATGGCTACACCTTC.

This clonotype was picked up a small number of times. This chain joins TRBV7-9 and TRBJ2-7, with TRBD2 identical over 9 bases. With 1 base clipped from V and 7 bases from J, the junction kept 5 bases outside the gene matches. CDR1 and CDR2 from the germline V gene are SEHNR and FQNEAQ (reference sequence). The CDR3 extends over 14 amino acids. The CDR3 loop is CASSLDAGGVEQYF. The CDR3 DNA sequence: TGTGCCAGCAGCTTAGACGCGGGAGGGGTAGAGCAGTACTTC.

The V gene is TRBV20-1, the J gene TRBJ2-7; tentatively, D is TRBD2 (5 bases). The length of the CDR3 is 14 residues. Germline CDR1 is DFQATT and CDR2 is SNEGSKA (reference sequence). The V end was cut by 0 bases, the J end by 1 base, with 10 bases between. DNA for the CDR3: TGCAGTGCTAGAGAGGGTAGCGTATCCTACGAGCAGTACTTC. Amino acids: CSAREGSVSYEQYF.

The rearrangement uses TRBV7-6 and TRBJ2-3; 7 positions agree with TRBD2. Unmatched junction bases numbered 3, after V lost 0 bases and J lost 6 bases. Germline CDR1 is SGHVS and CDR2 is FNYEAQ. The CDR3 runs 14 residues. The CDR3 DNA follows: TGTGCCAGCAGCTTAGCTAACGGGGGGGATACGCAGTATTTT. Amino acid sequence: CASSLANGGDTQYF.

The rearrangement links TRBV4-1 to TRBJ1-4, with TRBD1 matching 12 bases. V was pared by 4 bases and J by 8 bases, with 11 bases of the junction left unmatched. CDR3 length equals 17 residues. Germline values: CDR1 MGHRA, CDR2 YSYEKL. CDR3 bases: TGCGCCAGCAGCCCTGGGACAGGGGGCAGACGACGAGAAAAACTGTTTTTT. Translated, it gives CASSPGTGGRRREKLFF.

The chain recombines TRBV28 with TRBJ2-1; D gene unclear. The V gene's germline CDR1 is MDHEN and CDR2 SYDVKM. V lost 8 bases and J 0 bases, leaving 11 bases between the germline ends. The CDR3 is made up of 14 amino acids. This CDR3 reads CASSGTNSYNEQFF. The CDR3 region has the DNA TGTGCCAGCTCTGGTACAAACTCCTACAATGAGCAGTTCTTC.

At least ten counts were recorded for this clonotype. This rearrangement joins TRBV10-3 to TRBJ1-5; a weak D match, TRBD1 (6 bases). Trimming shortened V by 8 bases and J by 2 bases, and 13 bases separated the two germline ends. There are 14 residues in the CDR3. The germline V gene has CDR1 ENHRY and CDR2 SYGVKD. The CDR3 region is CAIQGSGGNQPQHF. CDR3 bases: TGTGCCATCCAGGGGTCGGGGGGCAATCAGCCCCAGCATTTT.

The table lists this clonotype with a few counts. V and J are TRBV29-1 and TRBJ1-5, with TRBD1 identical over 9 bases. This CDR3 spans 13 amino acids. The germline gives CDR1 SQVTM, CDR2 ANQGSEA. Unmatched junction bases numbered 5, after V lost 6 bases and J lost 5 bases. The CDR3 region has the DNA TGCAGCGTGGGGACAGGGAGGCATCAGCCCCAGCATTTT. Translating it yields CSVGTGRHQPQHF.